The rows below give T cell receptor beta chains drawn from one sample of a study of T cell changes during pregnancy in multiple sclerosis. Data came from immunoSEQ multiplex PCR; TCRdb stores just in-frame clones and leaves some out. The sample gives about 87,000 clones, 90% to 95% of which show up once; 1.3% to 1.5% is in the top ten. The sequencing here drew on peripheral blood, taken in the third trimester of pregnancy. The source of these receptors is a female donor in good health, enrolled as a control in a pregnancy study. Each CDR3 is given with its conserved first and last residue. Each record gives: J gene, V gene, D gene, CDR3 length, CDR3 protein, CDR3 DNA. A D gene is named only where the DNA matches it firmly.

TRBJ1-1 TRBV14 - 14 CASSQDYVNTEAFF TGTGCCAGCAGCCAAGATTATGTGAACACTGAAGCTTTCTTT
TRBJ1-2 TRBV28 - 13 CASSLPQRRGYTF TGTGCCAGCAGCCTGCCCCAACGGCGGGGCTACACCTTC
TRBJ1-1 TRBV28 - 15 CASSFSPRRSTEAFF TGTGCCAGCAGTTTTTCCCCCCGCAGATCCACTGAAGCTTTCTTT
TRBJ1-5 TRBV28 - 15 CASSLWGGENQPQHF TGTGCCAGCAGTTTATGGGGGGGGGAGAATCAGCCCCAGCATTTT
TRBJ1-1 TRBV5-1 - 14 CASSFESLNTEAFF TGCGCCAGCAGCTTTGAAAGCCTAAACACTGAAGCTTTCTTT
TRBJ2-7 TRBV18 - 13 CASSPDTTYEQYF TGTGCCAGCTCCCCGGACACGACCTACGAGCAGTACTTC
TRBJ2-3 TRBV2 TRBD2 15 CASRPLAALADTQYF TGTGCCAGCAGACCACTAGCGGCCCTGGCGGATACGCAGTATTTT
TRBJ2-2 TRBV28 TRBD2 14 CASKRTSDTGELFF TGTGCCAGCAAGAGGACTAGCGACACCGGGGAGCTGTTTTTT
TRBJ2-7 TRBV5-1 TRBD2 18 CASSSGTSGRAGNYEQYF TGCGCCAGCAGCTCCGGGACTAGCGGGAGGGCCGGGAACTACGAGCAGTACTTC
TRBJ2-5 TRBV5-1 - 12 CASSFQGETQYF TGCGCCAGCAGCTTCCAGGGGGAGACCCAGTACTTC
TRBJ1-2 TRBV5-6 TRBD1 15 CASSSGQGWAYGYTF TGTGCCAGCAGCTCGGGACAGGGCTGGGCCTATGGCTACACCTTC
TRBJ2-2 TRBV2 - 14 CASRKQGDTGELFF TGTGCCAGCAGGAAACAGGGTGACACCGGGGAGCTGTTTTTT
TRBJ2-7 TRBV5-6 - 15 CASSFTQGPPYEQYF TGTGCCAGCAGCTTTACGCAGGGGCCTCCCTACGAGCAGTACTTC
TRBJ2-2 TRBV5-1 TRBD2 16 CASSPRLAGVTGELFF TGCGCCAGCAGCCCGAGACTAGCGGGAGTGACCGGGGAGCTGTTTTTT
TRBJ2-1 TRBV9 TRBD2 16 CASSVWAAGTYNEQFF TGTGCCAGCAGCGTATGGGCAGCGGGGACCTACAATGAGCAGTTCTTC
TRBJ1-1 TRBV5-1 - 12 CASRVPGTEAFF TGCGCCAGCAGGGTCCCAGGCACTGAAGCTTTCTTT
TRBJ1-1 TRBV7-8 TRBD1 17 CASSSRTGGVRNTEAFF TGTGCCAGCAGCTCAAGAACAGGGGGCGTAAGGAACACTGAAGCTTTCTTT
TRBJ2-5 TRBV15 TRBD1 13 CATSRDRGETQYF TGTGCCACCAGCAGGGACAGGGGAGAGACCCAGTACTTC
TRBJ1-2 TRBV28 - 14 CASGRPGSSYGYTF TGTGCCAGCGGCCGACCGGGGTCCTCCTATGGCTACACCTTC
TRBJ2-1 TRBV7-9 - 16 CASSSTTGSSYNEQFF TGTGCCAGCAGCTCGACAACCGGGAGCTCCTACAATGAGCAGTTCTTC
TRBJ2-7 TRBV19 - 11 CASSNYYEQYF TGTGCCAGTAGTAACTACTACGAGCAGTACTTC
TRBJ2-3 TRBV2 TRBD2 15 CASSDPSGSGDTQYF TGTGCCAGCAGTGACCCTAGCGGGAGTGGAGATACGCAGTATTTT
TRBJ2-3 TRBV28 - 14 CASSFSRNWATQYF TGTGCCAGCAGTTTTTCCCGCAATTGGGCGACGCAGTATTTT
TRBJ2-7 TRBV11-3 TRBD2 15 CASSPGAGVDYEQYF TGTGCCAGCAGCCCAGGTGCGGGAGTGGACTACGAGCAGTACTTC
TRBJ2-2 TRBV11-2 TRBD1 17 CASSLHPRDRETGELFF TGTGCCAGCAGCTTACATCCGAGGGACAGGGAAACCGGGGAGCTGTTTTTT
TRBJ2-4 TRBV28 - 17 CASSLSAQGGAKNIQYF TGTGCCAGCAGTTTATCCGCACAGGGGGGGGCCAAAAACATTCAGTACTTC
TRBJ1-1 TRBV6-4 TRBD1 15 CASSASTGGNTEAFF TGTGCCAGCAGCGCCAGCACAGGGGGAAACACTGAAGCTTTCTTT